A single sample is the source of the 9 T cell receptor beta chains below, sequenced in a study of blood T cell repertoires in COVID-19. Some clones are missing from TCRdb's copy, which holds only in-frame ones; the method was immunoSEQ multiplex PCR. The table has under 200,000 clones, 82% seen once. The sequenced sample was PBMCs or T cells enriched from blood (not recorded which). These receptors all stem from a woman aged 55 to 70 with acute COVID-19.

V gene TRBV4-1 combines with J gene TRBJ2-3; no clear D. V was shortened by 1 base and J by 2 bases, with 13 bases between the two germline ends. The CDR3 sequence is 16 residues long. CDR1 MGHRA and CDR2 YSYEKL come from the germline V gene. The CDR3 DNA follows: TGCGCCAGCAGCCAAGGTCAAGGAACAGCCACAGATACGCAGTATTTT. Translation gives CASSQGQGTATDTQYF.

The rearrangement uses TRBV6-2 or TRBV6-3 and TRBJ1-5; D not certain. In germline, CDR1 is MNHEY, CDR2 SVGEGT. V lost 5 bases to trimming and J lost 6 bases, with 8 bases between them. The CDR3 consists of 12 residues. This CDR3 is CASSLPGQPQHF. Written as DNA, the CDR3 is TGTGCCAGCAGTCTCCCGGGTCAGCCCCAGCATTTT.

This clone was seen once. The genes are TRBV18 and TRBJ1-5; D unresolved. The CDR3 contains 14 residues. In germline, CDR1 is KGHSH, CDR2 LQKENI. V was cut by 3 bases and J by 9 bases, with 15 bases left in between. CDR3 residues: CASSPRGLEGPQHF. Written as DNA, the CDR3 is TGTGCCAGCTCACCGCGCGGGTTGGAGGGGCCCCAGCATTTT.

This clone turned up a few times. Other DNA sequences of this sample code for an identical CDR3. The V and J genes are TRBV27 and TRBJ1-5; 7 bases align to TRBD1. With V trimmed by 3 bases and J by 1 base, 0 bases remained unmatched. The CDR3 runs 14 residues. Germline CDR1 and CDR2: MNHEY and SMNVEV (reference sequence). The CDR3 DNA reads TGTGCCAGCAGTTTGACAGGGAGCAATCAGCCCCAGCATTTT. It yields the protein CASSLTGSNQPQHF.

This sequence joins TRBV12-3 or TRBV12-4 and TRBJ1-1; 7 positions agree with TRBD1. The CDR3 has 13 residues. Trimming at V came to 7 bases and at J to 4 bases, leaving 6 bases not matched to a gene. Here the CDR3 reads CASKPTGSTEAFF. As DNA, the CDR3 is TGTGCCAGCAAACCGACAGGGAGCACTGAAGCTTTCTTT.

This chain links TRBV5-1 with TRBJ1-1; possibly TRBD1 for D (6 bases). The CDR3 is 15 amino acids. Trimming removed 6 bases at V and 6 bases at J, with 21 bases between. The germline V gene encodes CDR1 SGHRS and CDR2 YFSETQ. CDR3 sequence reads: CASTPGGGRGPEAFF. Here the CDR3 DNA reads TGCGCCAGCACCCCTGGCGGGGGGCGAGGTCCTGAAGCTTTCTTT.

This clone came up a few times. The chain is built from TRBV5-1 and TRBJ2-7; 10 nucleotides line up with TRBD2. This CDR3 spans 16 amino acids. The germline gives CDR1 SGHRS, CDR2 YFSETQ. The J segment lost 3 bases and the V segment lost 4 bases, leaving 10 bases of the junction unmatched. The CDR3 DNA reads TGCGCCAGCAGCCCTGATCTAGCTAGCGGGAGCTACGAGCAGTACTTC. Its protein product is CASSPDLASGSYEQYF.

This clone was seen more than once but under ten times. Written as DNA, the CDR3 is TGTGCCAGCAGCTTGACAGGGGTAACTGAAGCTTTCTTT. Amino acids: CASSLTGVTEAFF. The chain carries TRBV5-8 and TRBJ1-1, with TRBD1 matching 7 bases. The CDR3 contains 13 residues. Germline CDR1 reads SGHTS; CDR2 reads YDEGEE. V gave up 1 base and J gave up 5 bases; unmatched junction bases: 2.

The V call is TRBV4-2, the J call TRBJ2-5; no clear D. CDR1 is LGHNA, CDR2 YNFKEQ, per germline. Trimming left V 0 bases short and J 5 bases short, with 7 bases between. The CDR3 length is 13 residues. The DNA for the CDR3 is TGTGCCAGCAGCCAAGATACAATCGAGACCCAGTACTTC. This gives the protein CASSQDTIETQYF.